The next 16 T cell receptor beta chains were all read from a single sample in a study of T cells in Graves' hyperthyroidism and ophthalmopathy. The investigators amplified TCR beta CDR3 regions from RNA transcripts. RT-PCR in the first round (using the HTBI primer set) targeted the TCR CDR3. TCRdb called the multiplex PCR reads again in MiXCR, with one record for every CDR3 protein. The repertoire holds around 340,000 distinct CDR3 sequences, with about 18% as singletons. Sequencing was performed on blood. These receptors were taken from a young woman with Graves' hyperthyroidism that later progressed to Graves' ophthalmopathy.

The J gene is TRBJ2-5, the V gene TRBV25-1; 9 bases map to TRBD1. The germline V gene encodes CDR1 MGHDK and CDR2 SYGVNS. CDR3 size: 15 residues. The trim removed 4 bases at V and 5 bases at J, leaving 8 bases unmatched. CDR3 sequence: CASSATGQGPETQYF. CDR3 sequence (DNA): TGTGCCAGCAGTGCTACGGGACAGGGTCCGGAGACCCAGTACTTC.

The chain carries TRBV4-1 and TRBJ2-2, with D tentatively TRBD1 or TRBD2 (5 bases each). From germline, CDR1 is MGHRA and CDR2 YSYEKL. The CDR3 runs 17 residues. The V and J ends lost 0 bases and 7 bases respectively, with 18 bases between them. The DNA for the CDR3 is TGCGCCAGCAGCCAAGAAAGGATGGGACCCGACGACGGGGAGCTGTTTTTT. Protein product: CASSQERMGPDDGELFF.

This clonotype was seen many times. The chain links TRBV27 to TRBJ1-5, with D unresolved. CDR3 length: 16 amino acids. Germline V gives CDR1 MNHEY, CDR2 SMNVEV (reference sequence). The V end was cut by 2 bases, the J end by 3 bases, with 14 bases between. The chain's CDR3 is CASSLRAGLNNQPQHF. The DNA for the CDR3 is TGTGCCAGCAGTTTACGGGCAGGCTTGAACAATCAGCCCCAGCATTTT.

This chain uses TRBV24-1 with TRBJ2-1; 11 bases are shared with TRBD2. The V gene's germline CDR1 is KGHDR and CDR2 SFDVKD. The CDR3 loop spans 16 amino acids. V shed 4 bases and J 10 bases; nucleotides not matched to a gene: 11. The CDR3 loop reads CATSDPTSGRRGEQFF. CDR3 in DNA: TGTGCCACCAGTGACCCCACTAGCGGGAGAAGGGGGGAGCAGTTCTTC.

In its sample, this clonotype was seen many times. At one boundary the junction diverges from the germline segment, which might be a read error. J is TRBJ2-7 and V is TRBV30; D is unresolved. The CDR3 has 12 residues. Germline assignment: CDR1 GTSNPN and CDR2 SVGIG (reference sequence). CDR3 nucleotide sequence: TGTGCCTGTAGTGGGAACTCCTACGAGCAGTACTTC. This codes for CACSGNSYEQYF.

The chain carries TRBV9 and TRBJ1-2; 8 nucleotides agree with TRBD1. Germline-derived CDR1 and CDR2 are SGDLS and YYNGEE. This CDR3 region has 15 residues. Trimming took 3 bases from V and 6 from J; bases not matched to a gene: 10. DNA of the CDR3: TGTGCCAGCAGCGCGGTGGACAGGGCGGCGGATGGCTACACCTTC. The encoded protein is CASSAVDRAADGYTF.

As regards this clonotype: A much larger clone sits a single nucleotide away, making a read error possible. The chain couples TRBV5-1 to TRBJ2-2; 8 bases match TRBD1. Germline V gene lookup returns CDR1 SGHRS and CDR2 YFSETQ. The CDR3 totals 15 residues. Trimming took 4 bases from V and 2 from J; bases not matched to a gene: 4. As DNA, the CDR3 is TGCGCCAGCAGCCGACAGGGGATAAACACCGGGGAGCTGTTTTTT. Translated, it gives CASSRQGINTGELFF.

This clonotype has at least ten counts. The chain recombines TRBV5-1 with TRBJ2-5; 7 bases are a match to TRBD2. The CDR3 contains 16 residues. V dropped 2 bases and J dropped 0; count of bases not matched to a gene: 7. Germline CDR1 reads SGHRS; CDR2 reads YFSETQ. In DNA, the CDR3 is TGCGCCAGCAGCTTTACCGGGACTAATTACCAAGAGACCCAGTACTTC. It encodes CASSFTGTNYQETQYF. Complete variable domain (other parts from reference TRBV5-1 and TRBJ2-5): KAGVTQTPRYLIKTRGQQVTLSCSPISGHRSVSWYQQTPGQGLQFLFEYFSETQRNKGNFPGRFSGRQFSNSRSEMNVSTLELGDSALYLCASSFTGTNYQETQYFGPGTRLLVL.

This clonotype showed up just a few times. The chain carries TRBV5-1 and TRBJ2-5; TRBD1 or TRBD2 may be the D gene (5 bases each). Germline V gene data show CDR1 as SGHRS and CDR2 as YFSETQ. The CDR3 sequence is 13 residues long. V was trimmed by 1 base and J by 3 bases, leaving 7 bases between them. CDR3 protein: CASSLLGEETQYF. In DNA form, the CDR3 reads TGCGCCAGCAGCTTGTTGGGGGAAGAGACCCAGTACTTC. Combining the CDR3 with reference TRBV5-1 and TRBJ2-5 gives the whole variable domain KAGVTQTPRYLIKTRGQQVTLSCSPISGHRSVSWYQQTPGQGLQFLFEYFSETQRNKGNFPGRFSGRQFSNSRSEMNVSTLELGDSALYLCASSLLGEETQYFGPGTRLLVL.

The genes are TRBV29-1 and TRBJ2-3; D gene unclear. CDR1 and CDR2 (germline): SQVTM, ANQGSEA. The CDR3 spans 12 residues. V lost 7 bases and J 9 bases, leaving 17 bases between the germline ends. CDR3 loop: CSAMGNSGTQYF. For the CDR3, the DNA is TGCAGCGCCATGGGAAACTCGGGCACGCAGTATTTT.

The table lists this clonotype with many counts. The CDR3 here is CASSLSRDRQWGNEQFF. The CDR3 coding sequence is TGCGCCAGCAGCCTCAGCCGGGACAGACAATGGGGCAATGAGCAGTTCTTC. The V and J genes are TRBV4-1 and TRBJ2-1; 7 nucleotides match TRBD1. With 4 bases clipped from V and 6 bases from J, the junction kept 15 bases outside the gene matches. The CDR3 loop spans 17 amino acids. The germline V gene encodes CDR1 MGHRA and CDR2 YSYEKL.

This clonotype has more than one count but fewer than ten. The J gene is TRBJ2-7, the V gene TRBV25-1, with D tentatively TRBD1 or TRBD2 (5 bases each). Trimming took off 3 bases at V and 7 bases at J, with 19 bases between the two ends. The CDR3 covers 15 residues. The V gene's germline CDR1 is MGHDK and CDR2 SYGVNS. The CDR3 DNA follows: TGTGCCAGCAGTGATTCCATGGGCCTAGCAGGGGAGCAGTACTTC. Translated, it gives CASSDSMGLAGEQYF.

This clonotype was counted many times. CDR3 in DNA: TGTGCCAGCAGTTACTCGATCCGGACACCTACCTACGAGCAGTACTTC. It codes for CASSYSIRTPTYEQYF. The V gene is TRBV6-2 or TRBV6-3, the J gene TRBJ2-7, with TRBD1 as a possible D gene (5 bases). In germline, CDR1 is MNHEY, CDR2 SVGEGT. This CDR3 is 16 amino acids long. The ends were cut back, 0 bases at V and 2 bases at J, with 14 bases in the middle.

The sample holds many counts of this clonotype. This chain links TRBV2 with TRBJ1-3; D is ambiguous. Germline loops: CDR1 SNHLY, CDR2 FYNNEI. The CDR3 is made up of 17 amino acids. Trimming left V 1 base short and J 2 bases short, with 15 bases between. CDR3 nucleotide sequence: TGTGCCAGCAGTGAAGTACTAGAAGTATTTACTGGAAACACCATATATTTT. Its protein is CASSEVLEVFTGNTIYF. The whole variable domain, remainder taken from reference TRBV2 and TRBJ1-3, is EPEVTQTPSHQVTQMGQEVILRCVPISNHLYFYWYRQILGQKVEFLVSFYNNEISEKSEIFDDQFSVERPDGSNFTLKIRSTKLEDSAMYFCASSEVLEVFTGNTIYFGEGSWLTVV.

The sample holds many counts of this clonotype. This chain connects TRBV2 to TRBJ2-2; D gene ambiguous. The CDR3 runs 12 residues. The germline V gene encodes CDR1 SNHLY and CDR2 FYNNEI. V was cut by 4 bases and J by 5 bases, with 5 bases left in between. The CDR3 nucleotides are TGTGCCAGCAGTGGGCGAACCGGGGAGCTGTTTTTT. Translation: CASSGRTGELFF.

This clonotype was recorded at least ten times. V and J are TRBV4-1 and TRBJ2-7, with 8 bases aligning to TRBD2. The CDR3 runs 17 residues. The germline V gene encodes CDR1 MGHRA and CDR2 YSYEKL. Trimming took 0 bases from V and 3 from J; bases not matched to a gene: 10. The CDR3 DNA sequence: TGCGCCAGCAGCCAAGATCAGGTTGCGGGAGGAAGCTACGAGCAGTACTTC. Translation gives CASSQDQVAGGSYEQYF.